One sample yielded the 17 T cell receptor beta chains listed below, sequenced in a study of early T cells in non-severe SARS-CoV-2 infection. TCRdb fed the 5' RACE reads into MiXCR, producing one record per CDR3 protein. The data show 65,000 to 75,000 distinct CDR3 sequences, with about 4.9% seen just once and approximately 3.6% held by the top ten. This specimen was whole blood, taken at baseline. The receptors were gathered from an adult who was a healthcare worker with PCR-confirmed SARS-CoV-2 infection or an uninfected control (not recorded which). The donor label of this sample is uncertain.

In this sample, this clonotype turned up many times. V is TRBV15 and J is TRBJ2-7; weak D call: TRBD2 (5 bases). The ends were cut back, 0 bases at V and 3 bases at J, with 6 bases in the middle. The germline V gene has CDR1 LNHNV and CDR2 YYDKDF (reference sequence). There are 13 residues in the CDR3. The CDR3: CATSRDRGYEQYF. CDR3 DNA: TGTGCCACCAGCAGAGATCGGGGCTACGAGCAGTACTTC.

This clonotype showed up many times. DNA for the CDR3: TGCAGCGTTGTGGGGACAGAGAACACTGAAGCTTTCTTT. Translation gives CSVVGTENTEAFF. The chain has TRBV29-1 and TRBJ1-1; 7 bases line up with TRBD1. Germline V gene lookup returns CDR1 SQVTM and CDR2 ANQGSEA. The V segment lost 4 bases and the J segment 1 base; nucleotides outside the gene matches: 3. This CDR3 spans 13 amino acids.

The J gene is TRBJ2-2, the V gene TRBV28, with D perhaps assigned TRBD1 or TRBD2 (5 bases each). V shed 4 bases and J shed 0 bases, with 12 bases lying between them. This CDR3 has 16 residues. Germline V gene sequence: CDR1 MDHEN, CDR2 SYDVKM. The CDR3 spells CASSYPGPANTGELFF. The CDR3, as DNA: TGTGCCAGCAGTTACCCGGGGCCCGCGAACACCGGGGAGCTGTTTTTT. The entire variable domain, with the rest obtained from reference TRBV28 and TRBJ2-2, is as follows: DVKVTQSSRYLVKRTGEKVFLECVQDMDHENMFWYRQDPGLGLRLIYFSYDVKMKEKGDIPEGYSVSREKKERFSLILESASTNQTSMYLCASSYPGPANTGELFFGEGSRLTVL.

In this sample, this clonotype turned up many times. The chain uses TRBV20-1 and TRBJ2-2; the match to TRBD2 covers 9 bases. V was pared by 0 bases and J by 4 bases, with 6 bases of the junction left unmatched. Germline loops: CDR1 DFQATT, CDR2 SNEGSKA (reference sequence). CDR3 size: 16 residues. The CDR3 loop reads CSARDKGLAITGELFF. The CDR3 coding sequence is TGCAGTGCTAGAGATAAAGGACTAGCGATCACCGGGGAGCTGTTTTTT.

The rearrangement links TRBV14 to TRBJ1-4, with 8 nucleotides matching TRBD1. Germline V gene lookup returns CDR1 SGHDN and CDR2 FVKESK. V shed 4 bases and J 6 bases; nucleotides not matched to a gene: 4. CDR3 length: 14 residues. CDR3 sequence: CASSPHRGDEKLFF. CDR3 bases: TGTGCCAGCAGCCCCCACAGGGGGGATGAAAAACTGTTTTTT.

In its sample, this clonotype was seen many times. This chain links TRBV6-2 or TRBV6-3 with TRBJ1-5, with 9 bases identical to TRBD1. This CDR3 is built from 16 residues. V gave up 4 bases and J gave up 10 bases; unmatched junction bases: 14. Germline V gene sequence: CDR1 MNHEY, CDR2 SVGEGT. The CDR3 is CASSFYVTGGFLPQHF. The CDR3 coding sequence is TGTGCCAGCAGTTTTTACGTGACAGGGGGTTTCCTTCCCCAGCATTTT.

At least ten counts were recorded for this clonotype. This chain uses TRBV3-1 with TRBJ1-3; D possibly corresponds to TRBD1 (5 bases). Deletions cut 1 base from V and 0 bases from J, with 22 bases between. Germline V gene data show CDR1 as LGHDT and CDR2 as YNNKEL (reference sequence). The CDR3 is 20 amino acids. CDR3 nucleotide sequence: TGTGCCAGCAGCCAAGCCGGGACGCAAAGAGCCCAAGCCTCTGGAAACACCATATATTTT. This translates into CASSQAGTQRAQASGNTIYF.

This clonotype has a count of ten or more. The rearrangement uses TRBV20-1 and TRBJ1-1; D is unclear. This CDR3 is 14 amino acids long. Between the trimmed V and J ends, which lost 1 base and 1 base, there was a span of 10 bases. Per germline, CDR1 DFQATT and CDR2 SNEGSKA (reference sequence). The CDR3 loop reads CSARVGGPNTEAFF. The DNA of the CDR3 is TGCAGTGCTAGAGTGGGAGGTCCGAACACTGAAGCTTTCTTT.

The chain uses TRBV4-1 and TRBJ2-3; D is undetermined. Germline lookup yields CDR1 MGHRA and CDR2 YSYEKL. The ends were cut back, 0 bases at V and 1 base at J, with 8 bases in the middle. The CDR3 loop spans 15 amino acids. CDR3 coding DNA: TGCGCCAGCAGCCAAGAGGGTTTGGGCACAGATACGCAGTATTTT. It encodes CASSQEGLGTDTQYF.

Many counts were recorded for this clonotype. The chain recombines TRBV24-1 with TRBJ2-3; D remains ambiguous. Germline CDR1 and CDR2: KGHDR and SFDVKD. Between the trimmed V and J ends, which lost 4 bases and 3 bases, there was a span of 7 bases. The CDR3 runs 13 residues. The CDR3 DNA reads as TGTGCCACCAGTGACCCCCCTACAGATACGCAGTATTTT. As protein: CATSDPPTDTQYF.

This clonotype was counted at least ten times. This rearrangement joins TRBV5-4 to TRBJ2-1; 7 bases map to TRBD1. The germline gives CDR1 SGHNT, CDR2 YYREEE (reference sequence). There are 13 residues in the CDR3. J was trimmed by 5 bases and V by 1 base; bases with no gene match: 0. The CDR3 reads CASSLQGDNEQFF. The CDR3 DNA reads as TGTGCCAGCAGCTTGCAGGGGGACAATGAGCAGTTCTTC. The whole variable domain, filled in from reference TRBV5-4 and TRBJ2-1, reads ETGVTQSPTHLIKTRGQQVTLRCSSQSGHNTVSWYQQALGQGPQFIFQYYREEENGRGNFPPRFSGLQFPNYSSELNVNALELDDSALYLCASSLQGDNEQFFGPGTRLTVL.

The chain uses TRBV10-2 and TRBJ1-1, with 12 bases lining up with TRBD1. The CDR3 covers 16 residues. CDR1 and CDR2 from the germline V gene are WSHSY and SAAADI. The V and J ends lost 4 bases and 3 bases, in that order; junction bases with no gene match: 6. The CDR3 protein is CASSAGQGARDTEAFF. The CDR3, as DNA: TGCGCCAGCAGTGCGGGACAGGGGGCTCGGGACACTGAAGCTTTCTTT.

This clonotype was seen at least ten times. The chain carries TRBV20-1 and TRBJ2-1; 8 bases align to TRBD2. Germline lookup yields CDR1 DFQATT and CDR2 SNEGSKA (reference sequence). J lost 5 bases, V lost 6 bases, and 9 bases had no gene match. The CDR3 extends over 14 amino acids. CDR3 DNA: TGCAGTGCCCCGGGACTAGTTAAGCACAATGAGCAGTTCTTC. Protein: CSAPGLVKHNEQFF.

This clonotype was counted many times. The chain is built from TRBV7-2 and TRBJ1-1, with D unresolved. The V end lost 4 bases, the J end lost 2 bases, and 23 bases lay between the germline ends. The CDR3 has 18 amino acids. From germline, CDR1 is SGHTA and CDR2 FQGNSA. The CDR3 loop is CASSSMGSRIVPNTEAFF. The CDR3 bases are TGTGCCAGCAGCTCGATGGGCAGCAGGATCGTCCCAAACACTGAAGCTTTCTTT. The full variable domain, completed using reference TRBV7-2 and TRBJ1-1, is GAGVSQSPSNKVTEKGKDVELRCDPISGHTALYWYRQSLGQGLEFLIYFQGNSAPDKSGLPSDRFSAERTGGSVSTLTIQRTQQEDSAVYLCASSSMGSRIVPNTEAFFGQGTRLTVV.

This clonotype appeared many times. V usage is TRBV7-3 and J usage is TRBJ2-3; 12 bases map to TRBD2. This CDR3 comprises 17 residues. Germline V gene data show CDR1 as SGHTA and CDR2 as FQGTGA. The ends lost 0 bases at V and 6 bases at J; junction bases unmatched: 7. The CDR3 bases are TGTGCCAGCAGCTTAACAGGGCTAGCGGGGGGGCCCGATACGCAGTATTTT. Its translation is CASSLTGLAGGPDTQYF.

This clonotype has just a few counts. This rearrangement joins TRBV5-1 to TRBJ1-6; D gene uncertain. Germline-derived CDR1 and CDR2 are SGHRS and YFSETQ. The CDR3 contains 15 residues. Trimming cost V 0 bases and J 5 bases, with 9 bases left between them. The CDR3 loop reads CASSLEGRDNSPLHF. CDR3 sequence (DNA): TGCGCCAGCAGCTTGGAAGGGAGGGATAATTCACCCCTCCACTTT.

The V call is TRBV18, the J call TRBJ2-7, with D uncertain. Germline V gene sequence: CDR1 KGHSH, CDR2 LQKENI. The length of the CDR3 is 14 residues. Trimming left V 0 bases short and J 2 bases short, with 8 bases between. CDR3 in DNA: TGTGCCAGCTCACCACCGGTGGCCCCCTACGAGCAGTACTTC. This sequence encodes CASSPPVAPYEQYF.